The 2 T cell receptor beta chains below all came from one sample that was sequenced in a study of blood T cell repertoires in COVID-19. Assay used: immunoSEQ multiplex PCR; TCRdb lists only in-frame clones, some missing. Here the sample spans more than 45,000 clones, over 75% being singletons. The material sequenced was peripheral blood. Receptors originate from a human donor with active COVID-19. The donor label of this sample is uncertain.

The rearrangement links TRBV14 to TRBJ2-7; D might be TRBD2 (5 bases). The germline V gene has CDR1 SGHDN and CDR2 FVKESK. Trimming removed 4 bases at V and 3 bases at J, with 10 bases between. This CDR3 region has 13 residues. CDR3 coding DNA: TGTGCCAGCAGCCTACTGGCGGGCTACGAGCAGTACTTC. It yields the protein CASSLLAGYEQYF.

This clone was seen more than once but under ten times. In DNA, the CDR3 is TGCGCCAGCAGCCAATCTGCGACAGCGAACTACGAGCAGTACTTC. The encoded protein is CASSQSATANYEQYF. This chain connects TRBV4-1 to TRBJ2-7; D possibly corresponds to TRBD1 (5 bases). The V gene's germline CDR1 is MGHRA and CDR2 YSYEKL. V was clipped by 2 bases and J by 3 bases, with 14 bases between them. CDR3 size: 15 residues.